The 20 T cell receptor beta chains in this list originate from one sample, sequenced in a study of T cell responses to AZD1222 COVID-19 vaccine. Sequenced by immunoSEQ multiplex PCR; TCRdb stores in-frame clones only, minus some. The data show more than 150,000 clones, with around 92% seen just once and 1.3% held by the top ten. The sequencing used peripheral blood, collected 28 days after the second AZD1222 dose. The receptors derive from an adult who received the AZD1222 COVID-19 vaccine.

The V call is TRBV18, the J call TRBJ2-7; 12 bases match TRBD2. With V trimmed by 2 bases and J by 7 bases, 9 bases remained unmatched. This CDR3 region has 16 residues. Germline CDR1 is KGHSH and CDR2 is LQKENI. The CDR3 DNA reads TGTGCCAGCTCACCAGGAGTTACTAGCGGGAGGCGGGAGCAGTACTTC. Amino acid sequence: CASSPGVTSGRREQYF.

V and J are TRBV7-9 and TRBJ1-2; D is uncertain. Germline V gene sequence: CDR1 SEHNR, CDR2 FQNEAQ (reference sequence). This CDR3 comprises 15 residues. V dropped 1 base and J dropped 8 bases, with 17 bases sitting between them. The CDR3, as DNA: TGTGCCAGCAGCTTAGGGGTGGAGTCCATCAGGGGCTACACCTTC. It encodes CASSLGVESIRGYTF.

This clone was counted a few times. The chain has TRBV11-3 and TRBJ2-3, with TRBD2 matching over 10 bases. Germline V gene data show CDR1 as SGHNT and CDR2 as YENEEA. Germline trimming cut 1 base from V and 0 bases from J; bases unmatched to any gene: 7. The CDR3 covers 18 residues. Written as DNA, the CDR3 is TGTGCCAGCAGCTTAGGACTAGCGGGTCCGACTAGCACAGATACGCAGTATTTT. Residues: CASSLGLAGPTSTDTQYF.

This rearrangement joins TRBV5-1 to TRBJ2-1; D possibly corresponds to TRBD1 (5 bases). Trimming pared 2 bases from V and 4 bases from J, leaving 7 bases between. The CDR3 loop spans 13 amino acids. Germline V lookup: CDR1 SGHRS, CDR2 YFSETQ. CDR3 sequence: CASSFTGYNEQFF. The CDR3 bases are TGCGCCAGCAGCTTTACAGGATACAATGAGCAGTTCTTC.

In regard to this clone: The junction differs from germline at one of its ends, possibly a read error. The rearrangement joins TRBV25-1 to TRBJ1-2; D is unresolved. Germline V CDR1 and CDR2: MGHDK, SYGVNS. CDR3 length: 11 amino acids. The CDR3 protein is CASSGLNGYIF. The CDR3 DNA sequence: TGTGCCAGCAGTGGATTAAATGGCTACATCTTC.

Worth noting for this clone: Other DNA sequences from this sample encode an identical CDR3 as well. This rearrangement joins TRBV9 to TRBJ2-7; D may correspond to TRBD1 or TRBD2 (5 bases each). The CDR3 contains 14 residues. Germline CDR1 reads SGDLS; CDR2 reads YYNGEE. V was clipped by 0 bases and J by 4 bases, with 11 bases between them. CDR3 amino acids: CASSVGAGSYEQYF. The CDR3 nucleotides read TGTGCCAGCAGCGTAGGGGCAGGGAGTTACGAGCAGTACTTC.

CDR3 nucleotides: TGTGCCAGCAGTTTAAACTTGGGTGTCCGGGATGACTATGGCTACACCTTC. Amino acids: CASSLNLGVRDDYGYTF. The chain links TRBV27 to TRBJ1-2; D uncertain. V was clipped by 2 bases and J by 3 bases, with 19 bases between them. The CDR3 is 17 amino acids. In germline, CDR1 is MNHEY, CDR2 SMNVEV (reference sequence).

The rearrangement joins TRBV30 to TRBJ2-1; no definite D call. The CDR3 runs to 13 residues. Germline CDR1 and CDR2: GTSNPN and SVGIG (reference sequence). V lost 0 bases and J 3 bases, leaving 6 bases between the germline ends. CDR3 DNA: TGTGCCTGGAGTGTAGGAAACTACAATGAGCAGTTCTTC. It encodes CAWSVGNYNEQFF.

The chain is built from TRBV11-2 and TRBJ2-7, with D possibly being TRBD1 or TRBD2 (5 bases each). Trimming pared 0 bases from V and 0 bases from J, leaving 15 bases between. The CDR3 covers 17 residues. The germline V gene encodes CDR1 SGHAT and CDR2 FQNNGV. CDR3 nucleotides: TGTGCCAGCAGCTTAGATCGAGGGGCAGGTGCCTCCTACGAGCAGTACTTC. Amino acids: CASSLDRGAGASYEQYF.

The chain joins TRBV7-9 to TRBJ2-1, with D tentatively TRBD1 (6 bases). V gave up 5 bases and J gave up 3 bases, with 14 bases separating them. CDR3 length equals 15 residues. Germline CDR1 is SEHNR and CDR2 is FQNEAQ (reference sequence). CDR3 in DNA: TGTGCCAGCAGCCCCCGACAGGCGCTCTACAATGAGCAGTTCTTC. As protein: CASSPRQALYNEQFF.

The rearrangement links TRBV12-5 to TRBJ2-3, with D maybe TRBD1 (6 bases). The CDR3 runs to 14 residues. With 7 bases removed from V and 1 base from J, the gap between germline ends came to 12 bases. The germline CDR1 and CDR2 sequences are LGHNT and FRNRAP. CDR3 coding DNA: TGTGCTAGTGCCTCCCGACAGGGCACAGATACGCAGTATTTT. Translation: CASASRQGTDTQYF.

The V call is TRBV4-1, the J call TRBJ2-7; 8 bases line up with TRBD1. CDR3 length: 16 residues. Per germline, CDR1 MGHRA and CDR2 YSYEKL. V lost 1 base and J lost 2; bases outside the gene matches: 7. The DNA of the CDR3 is TGCGCCAGCAGCCAAGCCCTGGGACAGGCCCCCTACGAGCAGTACTTC. Its translation: CASSQALGQAPYEQYF.

J is TRBJ2-1 and V is TRBV30; possible D gene TRBD1, 8 bases. Between the trimmed V and J ends, which lost 2 bases and 3 bases, there was a span of 20 bases. Per the germline V gene, CDR1 is GTSNPN and CDR2 is SVGIG (reference sequence). This CDR3 has 17 residues. The CDR3 region is CAWSRGVQGDHYNEQFF. The CDR3, as DNA: TGTGCCTGGAGTCGGGGGGTACAGGGGGACCACTACAATGAGCAGTTCTTC.

The J gene is TRBJ1-1, the V gene TRBV14; weak D call: TRBD1 (5 bases). The CDR3 spans 17 residues. From germline, CDR1 is SGHDN and CDR2 FVKESK. V shed 8 bases and J shed 5 bases, with 27 bases lying between them. The CDR3 protein is CASRANKGIGGWTEAFF. CDR3 nucleotide sequence: TGTGCCAGCCGGGCCAACAAGGGGATTGGAGGGTGGACTGAAGCTTTCTTT. The full variable domain, its missing parts supplied by reference TRBV14 and TRBJ1-1, is EAGVTQFPSHSVIEKGQTVTLRCDPISGHDNLYWYRRVMGKEIKFLLHFVKESKQDESGMPNNRFLAERTGGTYSTLKVQPAELEDSGVYFCASRANKGIGGWTEAFFGQGTRLTVV.

The chain joins TRBV14 to TRBJ2-3, with a possible D match to TRBD1 (6 bases). Germline V gene sequence: CDR1 SGHDN, CDR2 FVKESK. Deletions cut 5 bases from V and 4 bases from J, with 16 bases between. CDR3 size: 15 residues. The CDR3 loop reads CASSKLQGRADTQYF. The CDR3 nucleotides are TGTGCCAGCAGCAAGTTACAGGGTCGGGCAGATACGCAGTATTTT.

The chain couples TRBV7-8 to TRBJ1-3; the D gene is possibly TRBD1 (6 bases). CDR3 size: 16 residues. Germline V gene lookup returns CDR1 SGHVS and CDR2 FQNEAQ. Deletions cut 5 bases from V and 0 bases from J, with 14 bases between. CDR3 in amino acids: CASSAHRVSSGNTIYF. The CDR3 DNA sequence: TGTGCCAGCAGCGCTCACAGGGTGAGCTCTGGAAACACCATATATTTT.

V is TRBV28 and J is TRBJ1-6, with TRBD1 as a possible D gene (6 bases). The germline V and J ends were trimmed by 5 bases and 7 bases, with 18 bases remaining between them. Germline loops: CDR1 MDHEN, CDR2 SYDVKM. The CDR3 is 16 amino acids. CDR3 sequence reads: CASSPRQALGNSPLHF. Here the CDR3 DNA reads TGTGCCAGCAGTCCACGACAGGCCTTGGGGAATTCACCCCTCCACTTT.

The chain uses TRBV15 and TRBJ2-5; a possible D gene is TRBD1 (6 bases). The V end was cut by 0 bases, the J end by 1 base, with 9 bases between. The CDR3 has 15 residues. Looked up from germline, CDR1 is LNHNV and CDR2 is YYDKDF (reference sequence). The CDR3 nucleotides read TGTGCCACCAGCAGAGACGACAGGAGCCAAGAGACCCAGTACTTC. Translated, it gives CATSRDDRSQETQYF.

The rearrangement uses TRBV3-1 (or the pseudogene TRBV3-2) and TRBJ1-2; possible D gene TRBD1, 5 bases. The CDR3 has 12 amino acids. Trimming took 3 bases from V and 7 from J, leaving 9 bases between them. Germline V gene data show CDR1 as LGHDT and CDR2 as YNNKEL (reference sequence). The CDR3 DNA is TGTGCCAGCAGCCAGGTCGGGGCTGGCTACACCTTC. Translating gives CASSQVGAGYTF.

The rearrangement links TRBV5-1 to TRBJ2-1, with D perhaps matching TRBD2 (5 bases). Trimming pared 0 bases from V and 2 bases from J, leaving 9 bases between. The CDR3 consists of 15 residues. The germline CDR1 and CDR2 sequences are SGHRS and YFSETQ. CDR3 DNA sequence: TGCGCCAGCAGCTTGGTCCGGGATGCCTACAATGAGCAGTTCTTC. The encoded protein is CASSLVRDAYNEQFF.